Listed here is a single TCR beta chain. Its matching antigen is unknown. The entry originates in a study of cytomegalovirus exposure and HLA in healthy donors. Study-level points and caveats: A few CMV-associated chains were confirmed in vitro to be specific for CMV antigens.

The germline V gene has CDR1 SGHNT and CDR2 YYREEE (reference sequence). This CDR3 is 15 amino acids long. V lost 4 bases and J 0 bases, leaving 11 bases between the germline ends. The PCR employed 60 Vbeta primers together with 13 Jbeta primers. The table came from immunoSEQ multiplex PCR; TCRdb's copy has only in-frame clones and leaves some out. The sample shows some 130,000 clones, 80% of them seen only once. Sequencing used PBMCs. This TCR was recovered from a young man in good health and CMV-seronegative. The chain has TRBV5-4 and TRBJ1-3; the D gene is possibly TRBD1 (6 bases). For the CDR3, the DNA is TGTGCCAGCAGCACAAAGACAGGCTCTGGAAACACCATATATTTT. The encoded protein is CASSTKTGSGNTIYF.